The table lists the clone carrying this T cell receptor (beta chain) with a few counts. Its antigen is still unknown. This entry is derived from a study of cytomegalovirus exposure and HLA in healthy donors. Background on the study: Most donors, about 82% of a few hundred genotyped, fell in the Caucasian-associated ancestry cluster.

PCR employed 60 Vbeta and 13 Jbeta primers. Produced via immunoSEQ multiplex PCR; TCRdb's table is partial and in-frame only. Of about 130,000 clones listed, about three quarters are singletons. The study's findings and limits: Most CMV-associated TCR beta chains were later found to appear HLA-restricted. Researchers catalogued 160 or so TCR beta chains as cytomegalovirus-associated.

The V gene lost 1 base and the J gene lost 7 bases, with 11 bases spanning the gap. This CDR3 has 13 amino acids. CDR1 is SGHDT and CDR2 is YYEEEE in the germline V gene. Donors likely had unrecorded immune exposures despite being nominally healthy when sampled. Sequenced sample: PBMCs. The TCR originated in a female donor in good health and CMV-seronegative. This sequence joins TRBV5-6 and TRBJ2-5; D may be TRBD2 (7 bases). The CDR3 DNA reads as TGTGCCAGCAGCTTGTCGGGGGGCGGGACCCAGTACTTC. It codes for CASSLSGGGTQYF.